The next 2 T cell receptor beta chains were all read from a single sample in a study of cytomegalovirus exposure and HLA in healthy donors. Primers for the PCR totalled 60 Vbeta and 13 Jbeta. Libraries were prepared by immunoSEQ multiplex PCR; TCRdb keeps only in-frame clonotypes and omits some of them. Among about 150,000 clones listed, over 65% were seen once. Sample: PBMCs. These TCRs come from a woman in her 40s in good health and CMV-seronegative.

In its sample, this clone was seen a few times. The chain carries TRBV2 and TRBJ2-2, with D possibly being TRBD1 (6 bases). V was pared by 3 bases and J by 5 bases, with 13 bases between. This CDR3 contains 15 residues. CDR1 SNHLY and CDR2 FYNNEI come from the germline V gene. This CDR3 reads CASSDSQGWTGELFF. CDR3 bases: TGTGCCAGCAGTGATTCCCAGGGGTGGACCGGGGAGCTGTTTTTT.

The chain combines TRBV5-1 with TRBJ2-5; D is perhaps TRBD1 (5 bases). V was cut by 2 bases and J by 5 bases, with 10 bases left in between. The CDR3 totals 13 residues. Looked up from germline, CDR1 is SGHRS and CDR2 is YFSETQ. The CDR3 reads CASSLQVDETQYF. CDR3 coding DNA: TGCGCCAGCAGCTTACAGGTGGACGAGACCCAGTACTTC.